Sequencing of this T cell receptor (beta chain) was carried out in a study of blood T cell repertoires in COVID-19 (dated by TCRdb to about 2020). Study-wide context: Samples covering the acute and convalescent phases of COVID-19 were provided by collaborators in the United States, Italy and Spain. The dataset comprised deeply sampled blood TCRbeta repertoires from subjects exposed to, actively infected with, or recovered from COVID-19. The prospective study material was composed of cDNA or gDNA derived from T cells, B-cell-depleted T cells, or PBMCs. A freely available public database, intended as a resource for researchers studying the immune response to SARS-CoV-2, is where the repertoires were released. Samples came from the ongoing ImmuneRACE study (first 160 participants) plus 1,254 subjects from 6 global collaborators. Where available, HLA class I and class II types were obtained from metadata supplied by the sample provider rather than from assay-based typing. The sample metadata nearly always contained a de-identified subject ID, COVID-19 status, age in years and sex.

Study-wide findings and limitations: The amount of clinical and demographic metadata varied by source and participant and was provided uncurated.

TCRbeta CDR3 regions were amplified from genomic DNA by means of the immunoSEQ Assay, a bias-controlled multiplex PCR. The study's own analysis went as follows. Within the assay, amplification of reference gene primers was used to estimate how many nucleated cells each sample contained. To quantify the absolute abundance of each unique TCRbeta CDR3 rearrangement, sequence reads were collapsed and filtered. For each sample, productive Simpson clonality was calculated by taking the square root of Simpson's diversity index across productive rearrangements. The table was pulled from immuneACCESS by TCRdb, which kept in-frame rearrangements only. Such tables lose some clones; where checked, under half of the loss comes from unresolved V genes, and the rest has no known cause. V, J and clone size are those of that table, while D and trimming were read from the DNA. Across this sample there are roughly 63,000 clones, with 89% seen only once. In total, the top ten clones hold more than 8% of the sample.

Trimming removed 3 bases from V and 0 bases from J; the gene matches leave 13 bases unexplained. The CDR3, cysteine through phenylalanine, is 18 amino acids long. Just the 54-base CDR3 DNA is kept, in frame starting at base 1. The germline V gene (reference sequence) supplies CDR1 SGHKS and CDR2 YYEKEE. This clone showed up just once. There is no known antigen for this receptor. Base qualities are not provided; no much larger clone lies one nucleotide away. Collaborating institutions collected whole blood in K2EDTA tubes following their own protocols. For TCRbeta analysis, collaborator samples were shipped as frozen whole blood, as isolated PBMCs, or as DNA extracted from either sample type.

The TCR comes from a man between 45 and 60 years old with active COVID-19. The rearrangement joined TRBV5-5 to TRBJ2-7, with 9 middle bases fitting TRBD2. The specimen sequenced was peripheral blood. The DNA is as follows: TGTGCCAGCAGCTACACTCCCCCAGCGGGGGGCCACTCCTACGAGCAGTACTTC. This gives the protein CASSYTPPAGGHSYEQYF.